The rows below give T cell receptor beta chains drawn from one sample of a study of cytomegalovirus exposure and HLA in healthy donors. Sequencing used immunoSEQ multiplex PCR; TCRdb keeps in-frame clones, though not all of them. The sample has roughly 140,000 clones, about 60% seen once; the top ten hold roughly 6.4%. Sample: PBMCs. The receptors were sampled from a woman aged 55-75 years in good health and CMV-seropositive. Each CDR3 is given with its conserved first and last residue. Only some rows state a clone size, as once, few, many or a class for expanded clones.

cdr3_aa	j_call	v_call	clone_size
CASSSLGTGERETQYF	TRBJ2-5	TRBV28	.
CASSHILTGGLAKNIQYF	TRBJ2-4	TRBV4-3	.
CATSRETGDTEAFF	TRBJ1-1	TRBV15	.
CATSSGSSANNEQFF	TRBJ2-1	TRBV15	.
CASGTGEPAEQYF	TRBJ2-7	TRBV6-6	few
CASSRSSYNEQFF	TRBJ2-1	TRBV6-4	few
CASSQEGSINNEQFF	TRBJ2-1	TRBV4-2	.
CASSEDRGNTGELFF	TRBJ2-2	TRBV2	.
CASSQLRNIQYF	TRBJ2-4	TRBV7-2	.
CSVRRSSNQPQHF	TRBJ1-5	TRBV29-1	.
CASSTSRDRVITNEKLFF	TRBJ1-4	TRBV7-9	.
CATSRTRTSGYNNEQFF	TRBJ2-1	TRBV15	few
CASSQSSGPYNEQFF	TRBJ2-1	TRBV4-1	.
CASSYRSSYGYTF	TRBJ1-2	TRBV19	once
CASSLSGLGGDEQYF	TRBJ2-7	TRBV5-1	.
CASSILAGAPYNEQFF	TRBJ2-1	TRBV6-6	.
CASGELGGYETQYF	TRBJ2-5	TRBV19	once
CSGGWRDEQYF	TRBJ2-7	TRBV29-1	.
CASSPSGENYGYTF	TRBJ1-2	TRBV6-4	once
CAWSVGTGYNEQFF	TRBJ2-1	TRBV30	once
CASSENARRNTEAFF	TRBJ1-1	TRBV10-2	many
CASGLAFGTKIPDTQYF	TRBJ2-3	TRBV27	.
CSVRLFGQGTGYTF	TRBJ1-2	TRBV29-1	.
CASSKTIQETQYF	TRBJ2-5	TRBV28	few
CATSRDPGGYNEQFF	TRBJ2-1	TRBV15	few